The next 18 T cell receptor beta chains were all read from a single sample in a study of cytomegalovirus exposure and HLA in healthy donors. Data came from immunoSEQ multiplex PCR; TCRdb stores just in-frame clones and leaves some out. The data show around 350,000 clones, 80% to 90% seen once. The material sequenced was PBMCs. These receptors were collected from a woman aged 18-35 years in good health and CMV-seronegative.

The chain employs TRBV5-1 and TRBJ1-1; tentatively, D is TRBD1 (5 bases). V gave up 3 bases and J gave up 1 base, with 10 bases separating them. This CDR3 has 14 residues. Germline CDR1 and CDR2: SGHRS and YFSETQ. CDR3 sequence (DNA): TGCGCCAGCAGCTCGGACAACCCGAACACTGAAGCTTTCTTT. Translation: CASSSDNPNTEAFF.

The V and J genes are TRBV6-4 and TRBJ1-1; D might be TRBD1 (5 bases). CDR3 length: 14 residues. Germline CDR1 is MRHNA and CDR2 is SNTAGT. Trimming pared 0 bases from V and 6 bases from J, leaving 11 bases between. CDR3 DNA sequence: TGTGCCAGCAGTGACTCGGGGCCCGGTTCTGAAGCTTTCTTT. Translated, it gives CASSDSGPGSEAFF.

This clone was counted a single time. V usage is TRBV2 and J usage is TRBJ1-2, with D possibly matching TRBD1 (5 bases). This CDR3 region has 14 residues. Trimming pared 4 bases from V and 8 bases from J, leaving 17 bases between. Germline V gene data show CDR1 as SNHLY and CDR2 as FYNNEI. CDR3 DNA sequence: TGTGCCAGCAGTGGAAACACAGGCTTGGGAGGCTACACCTTC. Translated: CASSGNTGLGGYTF.

To note about this clone: This sequence is one base from a far larger clone and is likely a read error. J is TRBJ2-1 and V is TRBV25-1, with 8 bases that match TRBD2. Germline CDR1 and CDR2: MGHDK and SYGVNS. The CDR3 contains 14 residues. Trimming cost V 6 bases and J 3 bases; bases outside gene matches: 4. The CDR3: CASRASGSYNEQFF. The CDR3 DNA sequence: TGTGCCAGCAGGGCCAGCGGGAGCTACAATGAGCAGTTCTTC. Drawing the rest from reference TRBV25-1 and TRBJ2-1, the complete variable domain is EADIYQTPRYLVIGTGKKITLECSQTMGHDKMYWYQQDPGMELHLIHYSYGVNSTEKGDLSSESTVSRIRTEHFPLTLESARPSHTSQYLCASRASGSYNEQFFGPGTRLTVL.

The chain is built from TRBV4-1 and TRBJ2-5; TRBD2 agrees at 7 bases. This CDR3 contains 17 residues. V lost 4 bases and J lost 2; bases outside the gene matches: 13. Germline values: CDR1 MGHRA, CDR2 YSYEKL. CDR3 in amino acids: CASSPLRSSGLQETQYF. The CDR3 DNA sequence: TGCGCCAGCAGCCCCCTAAGGTCTAGCGGCCTTCAAGAGACCCAGTACTTC.

This chain connects TRBV9 to TRBJ2-3; D perhaps matches TRBD2 (5 bases). This CDR3 is built from 14 residues. Germline CDR1 SGDLS, CDR2 YYNGEE. V was clipped by 3 bases and J by 4 bases, with 12 bases between them. The CDR3 here is CASSGRAGADTQYF. DNA of the CDR3: TGTGCCAGCAGCGGAAGGGCGGGCGCAGATACGCAGTATTTT.

This clone has just a few counts. The chain carries TRBV9 and TRBJ2-5, with unresolved D. Trimming stripped 0 bases from V and 2 bases from J, with 5 bases between. The CDR3 loop spans 13 amino acids. Germline V gene sequence: CDR1 SGDLS, CDR2 YYNGEE. The DNA for the CDR3 is TGTGCCAGCAGCGTAGGTCTGCAAGAGACCCAGTACTTC. Translation gives CASSVGLQETQYF.

This chain links TRBV9 with TRBJ2-3; 9 nucleotides align to TRBD1. The germline V gene encodes CDR1 SGDLS and CDR2 YYNGEE. V was pared by 7 bases and J by 2 bases, with 8 bases of the junction left unmatched. The CDR3 runs 15 residues. CDR3 protein: CASGLQGAPTDTQYF. The CDR3 DNA reads TGTGCCAGCGGCCTACAGGGGGCGCCCACAGATACGCAGTATTTT.

The genes are TRBV15 and TRBJ1-4; unclear D gene. The germline V gene encodes CDR1 LNHNV and CDR2 YYDKDF (reference sequence). The V end lost 0 bases, the J end lost 10 bases, and 12 bases lay between the germline ends. This CDR3 has 14 residues. This chain's CDR3 is CATSRDGEYGKLFF. CDR3 nucleotide sequence: TGTGCCACCAGCAGAGATGGGGAGTATGGAAAACTGTTTTTT.

The chain uses TRBV9 and TRBJ2-1, with TRBD2 matching 13 bases. The CDR3 covers 15 residues. J gave up 8 bases and V 3 bases, and 5 bases lay outside the gene matches. In germline, CDR1 is SGDLS, CDR2 YYNGEE. The CDR3 DNA reads TGTGCCAGCAGCGGTGGACTAGCGGGAGTCGATGAGCAGTTCTTC. Its translation is CASSGGLAGVDEQFF.

The chain carries TRBV27 and TRBJ1-5, with D possibly being TRBD1 (5 bases). Germline V gene lookup returns CDR1 MNHEY and CDR2 SMNVEV (reference sequence). CDR3 length: 15 amino acids. Deletions cut 2 bases from V and 7 bases from J, with 15 bases between. CDR3 region: CASSLDGADYQPQHF. The CDR3 nucleotides read TGTGCCAGCAGTTTAGATGGGGCGGATTACCAGCCCCAGCATTTT.

The genes are TRBV29-1 and TRBJ1-2; a possible D gene is TRBD1 (6 bases). The CDR3 contains 14 residues. V was shortened by 6 bases and J by 4 bases, with 18 bases between the two germline ends. Germline assignment: CDR1 SQVTM and CDR2 ANQGSEA. The CDR3 loop reads CSVLQGPSSYGYTF. The CDR3 DNA sequence: TGCAGCGTCTTACAGGGACCGTCGAGCTATGGCTACACCTTC. Full variable domain (remainder filled in from reference TRBV29-1 and TRBJ1-2): SAVISQKPSRDICQRGTSLTIQCQVDSQVTMMFWYRQQPGQSLTLIATANQGSEATYESGFVIDKFPISRPNLTFSTLTVSNMSPEDSSIYLCSVLQGPSSYGYTFGSGTRLTVV.

Of note for this clone: This specimen includes other DNA sequences encoding the same CDR3. The J gene is TRBJ2-7, the V gene TRBV4-1, with a tentative D call TRBD2 (6 bases). Germline V lookup: CDR1 MGHRA, CDR2 YSYEKL. The CDR3 length is 13 residues. V was cut by 4 bases and J by 3 bases, with 10 bases left in between. CDR3 bases: TGCGCCAGCAGCCTCTCCGGGAGCTACGAGCAGTACTTC. It translates to CASSLSGSYEQYF.

The V gene is TRBV30, the J gene TRBJ2-7; 15 positions match TRBD2. Germline V CDR1 and CDR2: GTSNPN, SVGIG (reference sequence). The CDR3 runs to 15 residues. V dropped 3 bases and J dropped 5; count of bases not matched to a gene: 5. The CDR3 here is CAWSPGLAGGHEQYF. The DNA for the CDR3 is TGTGCCTGGAGCCCGGGACTAGCGGGAGGTCACGAGCAGTACTTC.

The V gene is TRBV19, the J gene TRBJ1-5, with 7 nucleotides matching TRBD1. With V trimmed by 1 base and J by 5 bases, 2 bases remained unmatched. The germline gives CDR1 LNHDA, CDR2 SQIVND (reference sequence). This CDR3 contains 14 residues. The CDR3 nucleotides are TGTGCCAGTAGTATAGCCAGGGGGGATCAGCCCCAGCATTTT. As protein: CASSIARGDQPQHF.

The chain has TRBV18 and TRBJ1-5; D is possibly TRBD1 (5 bases). Trimming left V 5 bases short and J 6 bases short, with 20 bases between. The CDR3 extends over 16 amino acids. Germline values: CDR1 KGHSH, CDR2 LQKENI. CDR3 residues: CASSAGLWDGGQPQHF. Written as DNA, the CDR3 is TGTGCCAGCTCAGCAGGACTTTGGGACGGGGGTCAGCCCCAGCATTTT.

The chain joins TRBV6-5 to TRBJ2-7; TRBD2 matches 9 bases. The CDR3 sequence is 13 residues long. Trimming at V came to 10 bases and at J to 4 bases, leaving 8 bases not matched to a gene. CDR1 and CDR2 from the germline V gene are MNHEY and SVGAGI. The CDR3 loop is CATHRTSAYEQYF. The CDR3 DNA is TGTGCCACCCACCGGACTAGCGCGTACGAGCAGTACTTC.

The genes are TRBV6-5 and TRBJ1-2, with a weak D call TRBD1 (6 bases). This CDR3 has 15 residues. V lost 2 bases and J lost 8, with 18 bases in between. Germline V gene sequence: CDR1 MNHEY, CDR2 SVGAGI. The chain's CDR3 is CASSYGRSAGVGYTF. The CDR3 nucleotides are TGTGCCAGCAGTTACGGGCGTAGTGCAGGGGTCGGCTACACCTTC.